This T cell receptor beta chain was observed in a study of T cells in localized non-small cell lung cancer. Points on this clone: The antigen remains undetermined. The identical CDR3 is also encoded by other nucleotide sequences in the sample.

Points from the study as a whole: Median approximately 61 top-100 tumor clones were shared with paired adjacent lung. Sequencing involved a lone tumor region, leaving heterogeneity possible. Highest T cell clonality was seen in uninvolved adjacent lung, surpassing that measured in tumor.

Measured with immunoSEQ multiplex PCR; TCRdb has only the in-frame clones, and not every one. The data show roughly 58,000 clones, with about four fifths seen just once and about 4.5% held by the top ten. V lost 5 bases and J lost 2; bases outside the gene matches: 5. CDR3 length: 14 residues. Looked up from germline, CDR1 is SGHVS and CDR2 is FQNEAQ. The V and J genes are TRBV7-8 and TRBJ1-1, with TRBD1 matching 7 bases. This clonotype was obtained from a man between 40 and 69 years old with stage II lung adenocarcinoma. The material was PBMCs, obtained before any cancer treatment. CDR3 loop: CASSPGTANTEAFF. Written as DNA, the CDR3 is TGTGCCAGCAGCCCAGGGACAGCTAACACTGAAGCTTTCTTT.